These 10 T cell receptor beta chains share one sample of origin, sequenced in a study of blood T cell repertoires in COVID-19. Assay: immunoSEQ multiplex PCR; the TCRdb copy retains only in-frame clones and omits some. Found here are 80,000 to 95,000 clones, 70% to 90% of them singletons; the top ten hold approximately 14%. Sequencing input: peripheral blood. The receptor source for this set is a woman in her seventies with acute or convalescent COVID-19.

This chain links TRBV29-1 with TRBJ2-1; 7 bases fit TRBD1. This CDR3 comprises 15 residues. Trimming took 8 bases from V and 0 from J; bases not matched to a gene: 10. CDR1 is SQVTM, CDR2 ANQGSEA, per germline. CDR3 DNA: TGCAGCTCCATAGACAGGGAGAGCTCCTACAATGAGCAGTTCTTC. Its translation: CSSIDRESSYNEQFF.

The gene calls are TRBV6-2 or TRBV6-3 and TRBJ2-3, with 8 positions matching TRBD1. Per the germline V gene, CDR1 is MNHEY and CDR2 is SVGEGT. This CDR3 contains 15 residues. Unmatched junction bases numbered 8, after V lost 2 bases and J lost 7 bases. CDR3 nucleotide sequence: TGTGCCAGCAGTTACGGAGGACAGGGATCAAATACGCAGTATTTT. Translated: CASSYGGQGSNTQYF.

V is TRBV4-1 and J is TRBJ1-3, with D maybe TRBD1 (5 bases). This CDR3 spans 15 amino acids. V was shortened by 5 bases and J by 2 bases, with 13 bases between the two germline ends. Germline CDR1 MGHRA, CDR2 YSYEKL. CDR3 DNA sequence: TGCGCCAGCAGCAGAAAAGGACACACTGGAAACACCATATATTTT. Its protein is CASSRKGHTGNTIYF.

This clone appeared a single time. The chain recombines TRBV10-2 with TRBJ1-6, with no clear D. The ends were cut back, 3 bases at V and 9 bases at J, with 21 bases in the middle. Per germline, CDR1 WSHSY and CDR2 SAAADI. The CDR3 runs 17 residues. The CDR3 spells CASSDGSMGSGFSPLHF. CDR3 nucleotides: TGCGCCAGCAGTGATGGTTCGATGGGATCGGGATTTTCACCCCTCCACTTT.

The sample holds one count of this clone. The genes are TRBV5-1 and TRBJ1-1; D unresolved. CDR1 is SGHRS and CDR2 is YFSETQ in the germline V gene. CDR3 length: 13 amino acids. The germline V and J ends were trimmed by 6 bases and 4 bases, with 13 bases remaining between them. CDR3: CASKALGSTEAFF. CDR3 nucleotides: TGCGCCAGCAAGGCGTTAGGGAGCACTGAAGCTTTCTTT.

This clone was picked up a small number of times. This chain connects TRBV11-3 to TRBJ2-1, with TRBD2 matching 7 bases. The junction had 6 bases not matched to a gene; V was cut back by 1 base and J by 12 bases. Germline-derived CDR1 and CDR2 are SGHNT and YENEEA. CDR3 length: 13 residues. CDR3 protein: CASSLGAVAGQFF. DNA of the CDR3: TGTGCCAGCAGCTTAGGGGCTGTAGCGGGGCAGTTCTTC. The full variable domain, in which reference TRBV11-3 and TRBJ2-1 provide the parts outside the CDR3, is EAGVVQSPRYKIIEKKQPVAFWCNPISGHNTLYWYLQNLGQGPELLIRYENEEAVDDSQLPKDRFSAERLKGVDSTLKIQPAELGDSAVYLCASSLGAVAGQFFGPGTRLTVL.

This sequence joins TRBV28 and TRBJ2-5; 8 bases map to TRBD1. The CDR3 spans 14 residues. The V and J ends lost 6 bases and 5 bases, in that order; junction bases with no gene match: 8. Germline CDR1 and CDR2: MDHEN and SYDVKM. Written as DNA, the CDR3 is TGTGCCAGCAGGGAAGGGACAGGTGGCGAGACCCAGTACTTC. This codes for CASREGTGGETQYF.

The chain couples TRBV7-2 to TRBJ2-1; 10 nucleotides match TRBD2. CDR1 is SGHTA, CDR2 FQGNSA, per germline. Trimming cost V 5 bases and J 4 bases; bases outside gene matches: 11. The CDR3 has 17 amino acids. In DNA form, the CDR3 reads TGTGCCAGCAGCCCTACTAGCGGGATAAAGGTTTACAATGAGCAGTTCTTC. Translation: CASSPTSGIKVYNEQFF.

The J gene is TRBJ1-2, the V gene TRBV20-1; D uncertain. The CDR3 is 16 residues long. Trimming stripped 3 bases from V and 4 bases from J, with 21 bases between. Looked up from germline, CDR1 is DFQATT and CDR2 is SNEGSKA (reference sequence). CDR3 amino acids: CSASFIGGLRSYGYTF. CDR3 nucleotides: TGCAGTGCTAGTTTCATAGGTGGCCTTAGGAGCTATGGCTACACCTTC.

The rearrangement links TRBV19 to TRBJ1-6, with TRBD1 matching over 7 bases. V trimming: 4 bases; J trimming: 0 bases; junction bases outside the gene matches: 3. This CDR3 has 16 amino acids. Germline V gives CDR1 LNHDA, CDR2 SQIVND (reference sequence). The CDR3 DNA follows: TGTGCCAGTAGTACTCAGGGGGACTCCTATAATTCACCCCTCCACTTT. This codes for CASSTQGDSYNSPLHF.